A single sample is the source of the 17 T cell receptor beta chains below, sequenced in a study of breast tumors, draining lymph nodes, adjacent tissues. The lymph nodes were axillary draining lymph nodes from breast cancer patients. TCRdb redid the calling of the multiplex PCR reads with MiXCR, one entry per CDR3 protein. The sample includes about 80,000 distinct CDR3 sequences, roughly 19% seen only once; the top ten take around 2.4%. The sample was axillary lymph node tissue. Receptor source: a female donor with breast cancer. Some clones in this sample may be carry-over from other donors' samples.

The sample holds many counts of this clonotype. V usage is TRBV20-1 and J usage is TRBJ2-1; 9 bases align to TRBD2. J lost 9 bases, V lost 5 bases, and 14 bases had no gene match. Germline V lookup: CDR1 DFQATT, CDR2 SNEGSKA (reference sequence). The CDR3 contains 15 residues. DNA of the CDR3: TGCAGTGCTCTCCTCCCCGGCGGGAGGGATAGTGAGCAGTTCTTC. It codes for CSALLPGGRDSEQFF.

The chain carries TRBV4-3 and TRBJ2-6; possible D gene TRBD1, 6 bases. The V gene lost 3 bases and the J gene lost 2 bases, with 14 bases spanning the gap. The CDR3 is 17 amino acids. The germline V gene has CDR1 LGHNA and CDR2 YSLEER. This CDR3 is CASSQTPGAAGANVLTF. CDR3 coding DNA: TGCGCCAGCAGCCAGACGCCAGGGGCGGCTGGGGCCAACGTCCTGACTTTC.

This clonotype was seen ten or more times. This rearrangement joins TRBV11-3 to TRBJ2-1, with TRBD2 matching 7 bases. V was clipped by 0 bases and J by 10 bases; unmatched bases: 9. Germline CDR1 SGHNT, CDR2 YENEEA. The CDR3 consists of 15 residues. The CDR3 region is CASSLEGGTAGEQFF. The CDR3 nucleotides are TGTGCCAGCAGCTTAGAGGGAGGGACGGCGGGGGAGCAGTTCTTC.

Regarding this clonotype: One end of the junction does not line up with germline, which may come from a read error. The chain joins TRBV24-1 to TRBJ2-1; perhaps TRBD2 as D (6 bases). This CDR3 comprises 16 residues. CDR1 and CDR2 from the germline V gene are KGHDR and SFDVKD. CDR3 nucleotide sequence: TGTGCCACCAAGACGGCGGGGCGGGGCTCCTACAATGAGCAGCTCTTC. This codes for CATKTAGRGSYNEQLF.

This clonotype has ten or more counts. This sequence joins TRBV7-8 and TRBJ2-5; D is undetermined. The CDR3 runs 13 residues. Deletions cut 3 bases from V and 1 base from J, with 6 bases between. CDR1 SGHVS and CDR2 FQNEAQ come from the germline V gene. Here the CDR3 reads CASSFGIQETQYF. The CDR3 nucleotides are TGTGCCAGCAGCTTCGGTATCCAAGAGACCCAGTACTTC.

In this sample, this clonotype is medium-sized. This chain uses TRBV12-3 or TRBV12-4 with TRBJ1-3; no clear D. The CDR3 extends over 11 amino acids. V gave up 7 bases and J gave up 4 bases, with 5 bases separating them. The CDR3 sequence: CASTLGNTIYF. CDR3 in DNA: TGTGCCAGCACCTTGGGAAACACCATATATTTT.

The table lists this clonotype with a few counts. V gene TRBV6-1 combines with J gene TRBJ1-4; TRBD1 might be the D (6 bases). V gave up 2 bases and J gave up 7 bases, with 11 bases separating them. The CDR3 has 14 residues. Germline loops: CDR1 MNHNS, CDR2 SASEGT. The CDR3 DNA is TGTGCCAGCAGTGAAACAGGGCCCGGTGAAAAACTGTTTTTT. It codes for CASSETGPGEKLFF.

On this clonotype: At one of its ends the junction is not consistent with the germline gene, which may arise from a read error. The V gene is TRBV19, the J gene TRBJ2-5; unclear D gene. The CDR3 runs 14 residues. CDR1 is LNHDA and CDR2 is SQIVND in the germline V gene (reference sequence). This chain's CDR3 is CASSMGRHQGTQYF. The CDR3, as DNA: TGTGCCAGTAGTATGGGCAGACACCAAGGGACCCAGTACTTC.

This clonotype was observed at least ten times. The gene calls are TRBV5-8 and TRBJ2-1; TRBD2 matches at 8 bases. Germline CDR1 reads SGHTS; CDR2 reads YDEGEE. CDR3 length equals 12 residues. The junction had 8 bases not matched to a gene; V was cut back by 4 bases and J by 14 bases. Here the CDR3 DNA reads TGTGCCAGCAGCCCGGGACTAGGAAGGAAGTTCTTC. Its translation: CASSPGLGRKFF. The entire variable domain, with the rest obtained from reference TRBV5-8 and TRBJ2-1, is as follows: EAGVTQSPTHLIKTRGQQATLRCSPISGHTSVYWYQQALGLGLQFLLWYDEGEERNRGNFPPRFSGRQFPNYSSELNVNALELEDSALYLCASSPGLGRKFFGPGTRLTVL.

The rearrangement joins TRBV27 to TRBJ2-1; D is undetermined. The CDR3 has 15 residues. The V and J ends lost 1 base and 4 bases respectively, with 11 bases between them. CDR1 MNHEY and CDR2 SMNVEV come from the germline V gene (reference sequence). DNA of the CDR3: TGTGCCAGCAGTTTATTAGGATTTCCATACAATGAGCAGTTCTTC. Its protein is CASSLLGFPYNEQFF.

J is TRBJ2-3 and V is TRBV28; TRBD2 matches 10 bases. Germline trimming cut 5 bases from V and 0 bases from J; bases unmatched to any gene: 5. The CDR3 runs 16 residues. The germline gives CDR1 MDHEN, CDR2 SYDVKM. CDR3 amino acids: CASSIPGLASTDTQYF. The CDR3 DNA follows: TGTGCCAGCAGTATTCCGGGACTAGCGAGCACAGATACGCAGTATTTT.

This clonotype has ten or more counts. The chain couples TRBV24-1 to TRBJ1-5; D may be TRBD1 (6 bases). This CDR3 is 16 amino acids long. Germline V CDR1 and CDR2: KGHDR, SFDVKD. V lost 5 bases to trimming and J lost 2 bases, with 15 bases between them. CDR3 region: CATSAKQGWGNQPQHF. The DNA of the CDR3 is TGTGCCACCAGTGCCAAACAGGGATGGGGCAATCAGCCCCAGCATTTT.

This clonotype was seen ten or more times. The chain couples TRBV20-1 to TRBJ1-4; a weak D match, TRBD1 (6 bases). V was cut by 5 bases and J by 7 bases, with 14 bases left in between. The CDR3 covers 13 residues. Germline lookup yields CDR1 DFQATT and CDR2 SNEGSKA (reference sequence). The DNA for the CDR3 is TGCAGTGCTCAGGACAGTCTGTTTGAAAAACTGTTTTTT. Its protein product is CSAQDSLFEKLFF.

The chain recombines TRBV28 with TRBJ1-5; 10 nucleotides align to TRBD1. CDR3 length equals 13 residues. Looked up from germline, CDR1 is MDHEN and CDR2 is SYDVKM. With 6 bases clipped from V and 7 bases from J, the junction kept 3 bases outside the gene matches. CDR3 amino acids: CASRTGGYQPQHF. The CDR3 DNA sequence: TGTGCCAGCAGGACAGGGGGCTACCAGCCCCAGCATTTT.

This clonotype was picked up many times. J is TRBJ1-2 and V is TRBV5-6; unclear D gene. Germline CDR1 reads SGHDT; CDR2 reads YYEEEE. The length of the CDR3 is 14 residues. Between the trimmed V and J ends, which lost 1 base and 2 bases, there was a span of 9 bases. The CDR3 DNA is TGTGCCAGCAGCTTGATTAGGGCGAACTATGGCTACACCTTC. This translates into CASSLIRANYGYTF.

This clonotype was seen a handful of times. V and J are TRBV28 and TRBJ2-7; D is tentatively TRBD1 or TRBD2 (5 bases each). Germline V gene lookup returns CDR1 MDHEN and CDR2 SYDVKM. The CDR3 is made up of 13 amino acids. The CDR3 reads CAIRDPTSYEQYF. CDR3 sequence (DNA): TGTGCTATCCGGGACCCAACATCCTACGAGCAGTACTTC.

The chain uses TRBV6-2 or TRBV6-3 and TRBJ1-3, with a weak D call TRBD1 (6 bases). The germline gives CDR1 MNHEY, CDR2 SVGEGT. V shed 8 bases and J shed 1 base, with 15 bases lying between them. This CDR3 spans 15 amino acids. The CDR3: CASGLTTGSGNTIYF. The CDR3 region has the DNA TGTGCCAGCGGACTCACCACAGGGTCTGGAAACACCATATATTTT.